This section outlines one TCR beta chain sequence together with its context. These data are taken from a study of cytomegalovirus exposure and HLA in healthy donors. Primers included in the PCR were 60 Vbeta and 13 Jbeta primers. Measured with immunoSEQ multiplex PCR; TCRdb has only the in-frame clones, and not every one. The sample records 93,000 or so clones, 84% being singletons. Germline CDR1 reads MNHEY; CDR2 reads SVGAGI. With 5 bases removed from V and 5 bases from J, the gap between germline ends came to 12 bases. The CDR3 covers 13 residues. The source of this sequence is a woman aged 18-29 years in good health and CMV-seropositive. This chain links TRBV6-5 with TRBJ1-1; D possibly corresponds to TRBD1 (5 bases). The sample taken for sequencing was PBMCs. This CDR3 is CASSVRRGTEAFF. The CDR3 DNA reads as TGTGCCAGCAGTGTCAGGAGGGGAACTGAAGCTTTCTTT.